The next 22 T cell receptor beta chains were all read from a single sample in a study of blood T cell repertoires in COVID-19. The method was immunoSEQ multiplex PCR; TCRdb's version includes in-frame clones alone and lacks a portion of them. Among some 180,000 clones, about 90% were seen once, and the ten largest hold around a fifth. The source material was peripheral blood. All receptors come from a man aged 55 to 69 with active or convalescent COVID-19.

The chain combines TRBV27 with TRBJ2-7; 8 nucleotides match TRBD1. The ends lost 10 bases at V and 2 bases at J; junction bases unmatched: 16. From germline, CDR1 is MNHEY and CDR2 SMNVEV (reference sequence). The CDR3 extends over 16 amino acids. The CDR3, as DNA: TGTGCCACCCAACTGACAGGGGCGAGGTTCCCCTACGAGCAGTACTTC. Its translation: CATQLTGARFPYEQYF.

The chain has TRBV12-3 or TRBV12-4 and TRBJ2-7; TRBD1 matches 8 bases. CDR3 length equals 13 residues. With V trimmed by 6 bases and J by 3 bases, 4 bases remained unmatched. CDR3 region: CASRFGQGYEQYF. CDR3 bases: TGTGCCAGCAGGTTCGGACAGGGCTACGAGCAGTACTTC.

This chain connects TRBV25-1 to TRBJ2-3; D not resolved. With 4 bases removed from V and 9 bases from J, the gap between germline ends came to 8 bases. Germline-derived CDR1 and CDR2 are MGHDK and SYGVNS. The CDR3 contains 11 residues. The DNA of the CDR3 is TGTGCCAGCAGTGCGACTGTCACGCAGTATTTT. As protein: CASSATVTQYF. The whole variable domain, remainder taken from reference TRBV25-1 and TRBJ2-3, is EADIYQTPRYLVIGTGKKITLECSQTMGHDKMYWYQQDPGMELHLIHYSYGVNSTEKGDLSSESTVSRIRTEHFPLTLESARPSHTSQYLCASSATVTQYFGPGTRLTVL.

This clone appeared once. The DNA for the CDR3 is TGTGCCAGCTCACGAGCGTCGAGCACAGATACGCAGTATTTT. It translates to CASSRASSTDTQYF. The chain is built from TRBV18 and TRBJ2-3; D gene uncertain. Germline V lookup: CDR1 KGHSH, CDR2 LQKENI. The CDR3 has 14 residues. Trimming left V 4 bases short and J 0 bases short, with 8 bases between. Variable domain in full (rest from reference TRBV18 and TRBJ2-3): NAGVMQNPRHLVRRRGQEARLRCSPMKGHSHVYWYRQLPEEGLKFMVYLQKENIIDESGMPKERFSAEFPKEGPSILRIQQVVRGDSAAYFCASSRASSTDTQYFGPGTRLTVL.

The rearrangement uses TRBV7-9 and TRBJ1-2; D uncertain. With 5 bases removed from V and 3 bases from J, the gap between germline ends came to 7 bases. The length of the CDR3 is 12 residues. The germline V gene has CDR1 SEHNR and CDR2 FQNEAQ (reference sequence). In DNA, the CDR3 is TGTGCCAGCAGCGAGGATTACTATGGCTACACCTTC. Translation: CASSEDYYGYTF.

This clone was counted between two and nine times. The chain links TRBV7-9 to TRBJ1-5; D uncertain. The ends were cut back, 1 base at V and 6 bases at J, with 7 bases in the middle. Germline loops: CDR1 SEHNR, CDR2 FQNEAQ (reference sequence). The CDR3 covers 13 residues. The CDR3 here is CASSLGSGQPQHF. CDR3 sequence (DNA): TGTGCCAGCAGCTTAGGTTCGGGTCAGCCCCAGCATTTT.

The V and J genes are TRBV7-3 and TRBJ1-6; no clear D. Germline V CDR1 and CDR2: SGHTA, FQGTGA. Trimming removed 5 bases at V and 7 bases at J, with 9 bases between. The CDR3 extends over 13 amino acids. In DNA form, the CDR3 reads TGTGCCAGCAGCCGCCTAGAAAATTCACCCCTCCACTTT. Protein sequence: CASSRLENSPLHF.

V gene TRBV14 combines with J gene TRBJ1-6, with D possibly being TRBD1 (6 bases). The V gene lost 4 bases and the J gene lost 7 bases, with 14 bases spanning the gap. The CDR3 runs to 15 residues. The germline V gene has CDR1 SGHDN and CDR2 FVKESK. CDR3 coding DNA: TGTGCCAGCAGCCTACAGGGAGTGGGGAATTCACCCCTCCACTTT. As protein: CASSLQGVGNSPLHF.

This chain joins TRBV5-6 and TRBJ1-1; 7 positions match TRBD1. V dropped 5 bases and J dropped 3; count of bases not matched to a gene: 4. In germline, CDR1 is SGHDT, CDR2 YYEEEE. This CDR3 has 13 amino acids. This CDR3 is CASRVTGDTEAFF. In DNA, the CDR3 is TGTGCCAGCAGAGTAACAGGGGACACTGAAGCTTTCTTT.

This sequence joins TRBV27 and TRBJ1-1; D remains ambiguous. The germline V gene has CDR1 MNHEY and CDR2 SMNVEV (reference sequence). This CDR3 has 15 residues. V lost 5 bases to trimming and J lost 2 bases, with 15 bases between them. The CDR3 reads CASSPWTQANTEAFF. CDR3 nucleotides: TGTGCCAGCAGTCCATGGACTCAGGCTAACACTGAAGCTTTCTTT.

The genes are TRBV7-3 and TRBJ2-1, with 8 bases identical to TRBD2. This CDR3 has 16 amino acids. The V gene end was trimmed by 3 bases and the J gene end by 3 bases; junction bases not matched to a gene: 7. CDR1 SGHTA and CDR2 FQGTGA come from the germline V gene. The CDR3 DNA sequence: TGTGCCAGCAGCTTCAATAGCGGGGCGGGCTACAATGAGCAGTTCTTC. This gives the protein CASSFNSGAGYNEQFF.

This rearrangement joins TRBV19 to TRBJ2-2, with D possibly matching TRBD1 (6 bases). Germline V lookup: CDR1 LNHDA, CDR2 SQIVND (reference sequence). The ends were cut back, 4 bases at V and 3 bases at J, with 15 bases in the middle. The CDR3 loop spans 16 amino acids. The CDR3 loop reads CASSRSGRGHTGELFF. The CDR3, as DNA: TGTGCCAGTAGTAGATCGGGCAGGGGACACACCGGGGAGCTGTTTTTT.

This rearrangement joins TRBV18 to TRBJ2-5; 7 bases are a match to TRBD2. CDR3 length: 13 residues. Germline loops: CDR1 KGHSH, CDR2 LQKENI. The V and J ends lost 2 bases and 9 bases, in that order; junction bases with no gene match: 6. The CDR3 here is CASSPGSGDAQYF. The CDR3 DNA sequence: TGTGCCAGCTCACCAGGGAGCGGGGACGCCCAGTACTTC.

This chain links TRBV9 with TRBJ1-2, with TRBD1 matching over 10 bases. Germline-derived CDR1 and CDR2 are SGDLS and YYNGEE. This CDR3 has 14 amino acids. The junction had 3 bases not matched to a gene; V was cut back by 3 bases and J by 4 bases. This CDR3 reads CASSDGTGAYGYTF. The CDR3 coding sequence is TGTGCCAGCAGCGATGGGACAGGGGCCTATGGCTACACCTTC.

V usage is TRBV5-4 and J usage is TRBJ1-2, with a possible D match to TRBD1 (6 bases). Germline-derived CDR1 and CDR2 are SGHNT and YYREEE (reference sequence). V lost 2 bases to trimming and J lost 4 bases, with 15 bases between them. The CDR3 totals 15 residues. The DNA of the CDR3 is TGTGCCAGCAGCTTTGGCGGGGGCGCTCCCTATGGCTACACCTTC. Translating it yields CASSFGGGAPYGYTF.

The V call is TRBV5-4, the J call TRBJ2-1, with D possibly TRBD2 on 5 matching bases. This CDR3 spans 15 amino acids. V was shortened by 3 bases and J by 5 bases, with 15 bases between the two germline ends. Germline values: CDR1 SGHNT, CDR2 YYREEE (reference sequence). The CDR3 is CASSSPGSSHNEQFF. For the CDR3, the DNA is TGTGCCAGCAGCTCCCCGGGGAGCAGCCACAATGAGCAGTTCTTC.

This clone was seen a single time. V is TRBV23-1 and J is TRBJ1-6; D unclear. TRBV23-1 counts as an open reading frame of uncertain function. This CDR3 contains 18 residues. The ends were cut back, 1 base at V and 0 bases at J, with 13 bases in the middle. CDR3 DNA: TGCGCCAGCAGTCAATGGAGAGAAACCCGCTCCTATAATTCACCCCTCCACTTT. Protein sequence: CASSQWRETRSYNSPLHF.

This clone was counted a single time. In nucleotides, the CDR3 is TGTGCCAGCCTATACACAGATACGCAGTATTTT. It codes for CASLYTDTQYF. The genes are TRBV6-5 and TRBJ2-3; D is unclear. The V gene's germline CDR1 is MNHEY and CDR2 SVGAGI. The CDR3 consists of 11 residues. Trimming removed 8 bases at V and 2 bases at J, with 5 bases between.

The chain couples TRBV19 to TRBJ1-2, with a weak D call TRBD1 (5 bases). Germline values: CDR1 LNHDA, CDR2 SQIVND (reference sequence). V gave up 6 bases and J gave up 3 bases, with 14 bases separating them. The CDR3 has 14 amino acids. The CDR3 spells CASRRAGTHYGYTF. In DNA form, the CDR3 reads TGTGCCAGTAGGCGGGCAGGGACTCACTATGGCTACACCTTC.

The V and J genes are TRBV10-3 and TRBJ2-7; 12 bases are shared with TRBD1. The germline gives CDR1 ENHRY, CDR2 SYGVKD. The V gene end was trimmed by 8 bases and the J gene end by 6 bases; junction bases not matched to a gene: 8. The CDR3 spans 14 residues. CDR3 bases: TGTGCCATCGACCCCGGGACAGGGGGCGCCGAGCAGTACTTC. This sequence encodes CAIDPGTGGAEQYF.

The chain employs TRBV7-2 and TRBJ2-1; TRBD1 might be the D (6 bases). V was clipped by 5 bases and J by 0 bases, with 11 bases between them. CDR3 size: 15 residues. Looked up from germline, CDR1 is SGHTA and CDR2 is FQGNSA. The CDR3 sequence is CASSTGQNSYNEQFF. The CDR3 nucleotides read TGTGCCAGCAGCACGGGACAAAACTCCTACAATGAGCAGTTCTTC.

The chain carries TRBV6-2 or TRBV6-3 and TRBJ1-6; unclear D gene. Germline CDR1 and CDR2: MNHEY and SVGEGT. The CDR3 is 12 amino acids. V was shortened by 6 bases and J by 10 bases, with 10 bases between the two germline ends. Here the CDR3 reads CASSRSVSPLHF. The DNA for the CDR3 is TGTGCCAGCAGCCGATCAGTGTCACCCCTCCACTTT.